This TCR beta chain was sequenced during a study of blood T cell repertoires in COVID-19. The overall study: Researchers got acute and convalescent COVID-19 samples from the United States, Italy and Spain.

This clone was detected a few times. Clones were read by immunoSEQ multiplex PCR, and TCRdb kept only the in-frame ones, dropping some. Of some 70,000 clones listed, 85% are singletons. The CDR3 length is 16 residues. Between the trimmed V and J ends, which lost 6 bases and 5 bases, there was a span of 22 bases. Per germline, CDR1 MNHEY and CDR2 SMNVEV (reference sequence). The sample consisted of peripheral blood. The chain links TRBV27 to TRBJ1-1; D possibly corresponds to TRBD1 (5 bases). The sequence was collected from an elderly man with acute or convalescent COVID-19. CDR3 sequence: CASSQPTAGLRTEAFF. The CDR3 DNA reads TGTGCCAGCAGCCAACCAACCGCAGGGTTGAGGACTGAAGCTTTCTTT.